The sequence of this T cell receptor beta chain was determined in a study of cytomegalovirus exposure and HLA in healthy donors. PCR used 60 Vbeta primers and 13 Jbeta primers. Original handling: Counted up in a later analysis, unique TCR beta chains came to about 80 million, with around 12 million shared. TCRdb's table, derived via immunoSEQ multiplex PCR, lists solely in-frame clones and lacks some. Clonal size and the V and J genes are those of that table, whereas D and trimming came from the DNA. The sample shows over 75,000 clones, approximately 89% of them seen only once. The CDR3 contains 16 residues. The germline V gene encodes CDR1 MGHDK and CDR2 SYGVNS. Trimming removed 1 base from V and 2 bases from J, with 12 bases in between.

The genes are TRBV25-1 and TRBJ1-5; TRBD1 might be the D (6 bases). The TCR comes from a man aged 25 to 40 in good health and CMV-seropositive. The sequenced sample was PBMCs. This chain's CDR3 is CASSELGARGNQPQHF. The CDR3 DNA reads TGTGCCAGCAGTGAATTGGGGGCGAGGGGCAATCAGCCCCAGCATTTT.